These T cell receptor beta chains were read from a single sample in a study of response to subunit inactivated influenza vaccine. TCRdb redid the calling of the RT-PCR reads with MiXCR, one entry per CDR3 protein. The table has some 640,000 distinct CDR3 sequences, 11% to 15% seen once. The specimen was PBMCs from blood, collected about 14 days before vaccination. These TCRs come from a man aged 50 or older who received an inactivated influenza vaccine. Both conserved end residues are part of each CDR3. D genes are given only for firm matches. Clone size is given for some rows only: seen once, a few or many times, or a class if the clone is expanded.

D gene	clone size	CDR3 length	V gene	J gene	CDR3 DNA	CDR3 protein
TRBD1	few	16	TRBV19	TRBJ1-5	TGTGCCAGTAGTACGATCGGACAGGGAGGCAATCAGCCCCAGCATTTT	CASSTIGQGGNQPQHF
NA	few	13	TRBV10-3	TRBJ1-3	TGTGCCATGTCGACAGTCTCTGGAAACACCATATATTTT	CAMSTVSGNTIYF
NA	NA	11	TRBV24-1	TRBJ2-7	TGTGCCACCATGGACGAGAGGGAGCAGTACTTC	CATMDEREQYF
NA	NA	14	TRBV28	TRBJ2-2	TGTGCCAGCACCCCGTGGGGGGAAACCGGGGAGCTGTTTTTT	CASTPWGETGELFF
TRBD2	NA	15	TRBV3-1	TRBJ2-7	TGTGCCAGCAGCCAAGATCGCCTAGCGGGATACGAGCAGTACTTC	CASSQDRLAGYEQYF
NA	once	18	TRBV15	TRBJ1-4	TGTGCCACCAGCAGAGCCTACTTGACCGACAGCACTAATGAAAAACTGTTTTTT	CATSRAYLTDSTNEKLFF
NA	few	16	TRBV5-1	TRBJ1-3	TGCGCCAGCAGCGCCGGGACTCAGAGCTCTGGAAACACCATATATTTT	CASSAGTQSSGNTIYF
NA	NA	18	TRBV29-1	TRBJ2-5	TGCAGCGTTGAAGATATAAGGGGCAGGGTAGACCTACAAGAGACCCAGTACTTC	CSVEDIRGRVDLQETQYF
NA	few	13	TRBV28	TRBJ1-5	TGTGCCAGCCAGGACACCGGCAATCAGCCCCAGCATTTT	CASQDTGNQPQHF
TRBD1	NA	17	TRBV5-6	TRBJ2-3	TGTGCCAGCAGCGGGACAGGGGGCGATCTCCTCTACAACACGCAGTATTTT	CASSGTGGDLLYNTQYF
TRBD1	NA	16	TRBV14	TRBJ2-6	TGTGCCAGCAGCCAAGTACAGGGGGCAGGGGCCAACGTCCTGACTTTC	CASSQVQGAGANVLTF
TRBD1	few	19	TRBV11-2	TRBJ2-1	TGTGCCAGCAGCTTTCCGGACAGGGGGCGGGAGGCCTCCTACAATGAGCAGTTCTTC	CASSFPDRGREASYNEQFF
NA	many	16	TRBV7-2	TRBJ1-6	TGTGCCAGCAGCCCCCTTGGAGGGAACGATAATTCACCCCTCCACTTT	CASSPLGGNDNSPLHF
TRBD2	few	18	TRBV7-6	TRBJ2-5	TGTGCCAGCAGCTTAGAACTGGAAACAGCGGGGCTCCAAGAGACCCAGTACTTC	CASSLELETAGLQETQYF
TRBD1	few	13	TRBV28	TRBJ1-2	TGTGCCAGCAGTCCGACAGGGAAGTATGGCTACACCTTC	CASSPTGKYGYTF
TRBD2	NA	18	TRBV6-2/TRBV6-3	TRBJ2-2	TGTGCCAGCAGTTACCGCCTCCCACTAGCGGCCAATACCGGGGAGCTGTTTTTT	CASSYRLPLAANTGELFF
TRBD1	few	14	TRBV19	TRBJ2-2	TGCGCTACTCACAGGGGGCAGAACACCGGGGAGCTGTTTTTT	CATHRGQNTGELFF
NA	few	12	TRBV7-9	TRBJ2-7	TGTGCCAGCAGCTTAGACGGATATCAGCAGTACTTC	CASSLDGYQQYF
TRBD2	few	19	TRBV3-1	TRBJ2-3	TGTGCCAGCAGAAACGCCGGGACTAGCGGGGGAAGAGGCACAGATACGCAGTATTTT	CASRNAGTSGGRGTDTQYF
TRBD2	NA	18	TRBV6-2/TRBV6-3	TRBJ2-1	TGTGCCAGCAGTTACGATGTGACTAGCGGGGTATCCTACAATGAGCAGTTCTTC	CASSYDVTSGVSYNEQFF
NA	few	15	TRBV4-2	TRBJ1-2	TGTGCCAGCAGCCAAGGCTTGAGGACAGACTATGGCTACACCTTC	CASSQGLRTDYGYTF
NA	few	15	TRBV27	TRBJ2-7	TGTGCCAGCAGTTTTGCCGCGATGAACTCCTACGAGCAGTACTTC	CASSFAAMNSYEQYF
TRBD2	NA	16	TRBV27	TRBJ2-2	TGTGCCAGCAGTTTACCCAGCGGGAGGGGGACCGGGGAGCTGTTTTTT	CASSLPSGRGTGELFF
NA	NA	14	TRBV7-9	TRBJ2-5	TGTGCCAGCAGCTTAGGCGGATTACAAGAGACCCAGTACTTC	CASSLGGLQETQYF
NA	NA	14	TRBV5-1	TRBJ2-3	TGCGCCAGCAGCTTGGGGGCGGGCACAGATACGCAGTATTTT	CASSLGAGTDTQYF
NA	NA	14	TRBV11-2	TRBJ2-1	TGTGCCAGCAGCTTATTTATGGGGGACAATGAGCAGTTCTTC	CASSLFMGDNEQFF
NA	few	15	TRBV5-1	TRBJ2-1	TGCGCCAGCAGCAAAACAGGAGACTCCTACAATGAGCAGTTCTTC	CASSKTGDSYNEQFF
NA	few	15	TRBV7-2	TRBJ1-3	TGTGCCAGCAGTACTGGGACCTGGGAAGGAAACACCATATATTTT	CASSTGTWEGNTIYF
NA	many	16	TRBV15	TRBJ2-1	TGTGCCACCAGCAGACCCTCGGGAAGCTCCTACAATGAGCAGTTCTTC	CATSRPSGSSYNEQFF
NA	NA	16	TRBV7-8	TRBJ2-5	TGTGCCAGCAGCCCCCGACTAGACCAGATTGAAGAGACCCAGTACTTC	CASSPRLDQIEETQYF
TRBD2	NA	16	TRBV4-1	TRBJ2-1	TGCGCCAGCAGCCCTAGACTAGCGGGGTTTTACAATGAGCAGTTCTTC	CASSPRLAGFYNEQFF
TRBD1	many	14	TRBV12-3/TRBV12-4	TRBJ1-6	TGTGCCAGCAGTCCAGGGACAGATAATTCACCCCTCCACTTT	CASSPGTDNSPLHF
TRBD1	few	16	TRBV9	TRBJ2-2	TGTGCCAGCAGCGTAACAACAGGGGATTTTGTCGGGGAGCTGTTTTTT	CASSVTTGDFVGELFF
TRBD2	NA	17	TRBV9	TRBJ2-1	TGTGCCAGCAGCGTAGGACTAGCGGGGAGCTCCTACAATGAGCAGTTCTTC	CASSVGLAGSSYNEQFF
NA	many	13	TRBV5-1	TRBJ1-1	TGCGCCAGCAGCTTGGAACCAGGTGATGAAGCTTTCTTT	CASSLEPGDEAFF
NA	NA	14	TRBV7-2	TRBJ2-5	TGTGCCAGCAGCTTAGCTGGCCTAGTGGAGACCCAGTACTTC	CASSLAGLVETQYF
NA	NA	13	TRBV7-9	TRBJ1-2	TGTGCCAGCAGCCCTACGGGGGCTGATGGCTACACCTTC	CASSPTGADGYTF
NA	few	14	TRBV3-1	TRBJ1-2	TGTGCCAGCAGCCAAGCCCGGGGGTCTTATGGCTACACCTTC	CASSQARGSYGYTF